This TCR beta chain was captured by sequencing in a study of cytomegalovirus exposure and HLA in healthy donors. A word on this clone: Antigen: not known.

Healthy donors of bone marrow made up the group. Though nominally healthy at sampling, donors likely had unrecorded immune exposures. Study results and limitations: The authors listed 150 to 200 TCR beta chains as cytomegalovirus-associated. Through in vitro validation, three CMV-associated chains were shown to be specific for CMV antigens.

The study ran its PCR with 60 Vbeta and 13 Jbeta primers. This table comes from immunoSEQ multiplex PCR, and its TCRdb copy is limited to in-frame clones, with some not included. Here the sample spans 310,000 or so clones, approximately 90% being singletons. The TCR was taken from a woman younger than 35 in good health and CMV-seronegative. The source material was PBMCs.

CDR3 coding DNA: TGCAGCGGGCAGAATTTCTTCACAGATACGCAGTATTTT. This codes for CSGQNFFTDTQYF. The gene calls are TRBV29-1 and TRBJ2-3; D is ambiguous. The V end was cut by 7 bases, the J end by 2 bases, with 13 bases between. The CDR3 sequence is 13 residues long. Germline values: CDR1 SQVTM, CDR2 ANQGSEA.